Listed below are T cell receptor beta chains from one sample, sequenced in a study of blood T cell repertoires in COVID-19. Profiled with immunoSEQ multiplex PCR; TCRdb holds only in-frame clones, not every one. The sample consists of over 250,000 clones, 91% of them appearing once. The sequencing sample was made of peripheral blood. These receptors were taken from a person aged 18 to 30 with COVID-19, enrolled during active disease. CDR3s include the opening cysteine and the closing phenylalanine or tryptophan. D genes are given only for firm matches. Not all rows give a size; the values are once, few, many and, for expanded clones, a class.

d_call j_call v_call clone_size cdr3_nt cdr3_aa
. TRBJ2-7 TRBV28 once TGTGCCAGCAGTCTAGGAGGACTCAGCTCCTACGAGCAGTACTTC CASSLGGLSSYEQYF
. TRBJ2-1 TRBV7-2 . TGTGCCAGCAGCTTGAGCGGTCAGACGGAGCAGTTCTTC CASSLSGQTEQFF
TRBD2 TRBJ2-2 TRBV5-1 . TGCGCCAGCAGCTTGTCGCCTAGCGGGAGTGGGGAGCTGTTTTTT CASSLSPSGSGELFF
TRBD2 TRBJ2-1 TRBV24-1 once TGTGCCACCAGTGACGGCCGACTAGCGGGAGAGACTAGCTCCTACAATGAGCAGTTCTTC CATSDGRLAGETSSYNEQFF
TRBD2 TRBJ2-3 TRBV3-1/TRBV3-2 . TGTGCCAGCAGCCAAGACCTAGCGGGAGGAACAGATACGCAGTATTTT CASSQDLAGGTDTQYF
TRBD1 TRBJ1-5 TRBV6-2/TRBV6-3 . TGTGCCAGCAGTCTGGACAGGGCGAATCAGCCCCAGCATTTT CASSLDRANQPQHF
TRBD1 TRBJ1-5 TRBV28 . TGTGCCAGCAGTTATACGGGGGACAGAAGCAATCAGCCCCAGCATTTT CASSYTGDRSNQPQHF
. TRBJ1-6 TRBV6-5 . TGTGCCAGCAGTACAGGCTATAATTCACCCCTCCACTTT CASSTGYNSPLHF
. TRBJ1-2 TRBV10-3 . TGTGCCATCAGTGATCCCAGGGGCGATGGCTACACCTTC CAISDPRGDGYTF
TRBD1 TRBJ2-7 TRBV5-1 . TGCGCCAGCAGCTTGATGGGTACAGGGGTGTCGAGGGAGCAGTACTTC CASSLMGTGVSREQYF
TRBD2 TRBJ2-1 TRBV6-5 . TGTGCCAGCAGCAGACTAGCGGGAGTGGTCAGTGAGCAGTTCTTC CASSRLAGVVSEQFF
TRBD2 TRBJ2-7 TRBV28 . TGTGCCAGCAGAGGGGGACTAGCGACCTACGAGCAGTACTTC CASRGGLATYEQYF
TRBD1 TRBJ2-5 TRBV11-2 . TGTGCCAGCCGCAAACCGGGACAGGGGGCTGGAGAGACCCAGTACTTC CASRKPGQGAGETQYF
TRBD1 TRBJ1-2 TRBV2 . TGTGCCAGCAGTGCTAGGCAGGGGGCGGATGGCTACACCTTC CASSARQGADGYTF
. TRBJ2-7 TRBV19 . TGTGCCAGTAGTATGGCTGACAGCACCTACGAGCAGTACTTC CASSMADSTYEQYF
. TRBJ2-7 TRBV5-8 . TGTGGAACCCGAGGGAGTACCTACGAGCAGTACTTC CGTRGSTYEQYF
. TRBJ1-6 TRBV6-1 . TGTGCCAGCAGTGATTTCTCGGGGGCCCTCCACTTT CASSDFSGALHF
. TRBJ2-1 TRBV9 . TGTGCCAGCAGCCCGACGGCGGGTAACAATGAGCAGTTCTTC CASSPTAGNNEQFF
. TRBJ2-2 TRBV5-4 . TGTGCCAGCAGCTTTTTCGCGAACACCGGGGAGCTGTTTTTT CASSFFANTGELFF
. TRBJ1-1 TRBV5-6 . TGTGCCAGCAGTCCGGGAACCCTCCTGGAAGCTTTCTTT CASSPGTLLEAFF
TRBD2 TRBJ2-1 TRBV5-4 . TGTGCCAGCAGCCCTAGCGGGAGGGCCGCCTACAATGAGCAGTTCTTC CASSPSGRAAYNEQFF
TRBD2 TRBJ2-7 TRBV5-5 . TGTGCCAGCAGCTTGGCCGAGGTTAGCGGGAGGTACGAGCAGTACTTC CASSLAEVSGRYEQYF
TRBD1 TRBJ1-4 TRBV10-1 . TGCGCCAGCAGCCGGGACAGGGGAAAACTGTTTTTT CASSRDRGKLFF
. TRBJ2-1 TRBV6-6 . TGTGCCAGCAGTTTATCGATTAGCGCCCACAATGAGCAGTTCTTC CASSLSISAHNEQFF